This T cell receptor beta chain appears in the sequencing data of a study of identical twins. This clonotype was recorded at least ten times. The J segment lost 7 bases and the V segment lost 3 bases, leaving 18 bases of the junction unmatched. Germline values: CDR1 DFQATT, CDR2 SNEGSKA (reference sequence). The CDR3 has 16 amino acids. TCRdb fed the 5' RACE reads into MiXCR, producing one record per CDR3 protein. The table records a few hundred thousand distinct CDR3 sequences, 7.5% to 10% of them present only once. These records were also assigned to another study, of yellow fever vaccine responses in identical twins.

The specimen sequenced was PBMCs. The TCR was taken from a woman in her late teens or twenties in good health. The chain is built from TRBV20-1 and TRBJ2-7; TRBD2 matches at 7 bases. The CDR3 bases are TGCAGTGCTAGCCGGCGAAACATAGCGGGTGTAGGGGAGCAGTACTTC. It specifies CSASRRNIAGVGEQYF.